This TCR beta chain was profiled in a study of OX40 agonist ivuxolimab in advanced cancers. In the study overall: Ivuxolimab was a fully human IgG2 agonistic monoclonal antibody targeting the costimulatory receptor OX40 (CD134). Three dose-escalation patients achieved partial responses, one with hepatocellular carcinoma and two with cutaneous melanoma. The paper covers the monotherapy dose-escalation part of the phase I ivuxolimab trial, which included N = 52 patients. Intravenous ivuxolimab was administered to patients every 2 weeks at six dose levels: 0.01, 0.1, 0.3, 1.5, 3 and 10 mg/kg. In the dose-escalation cohort, around four fifths of patients were male, and the mean age was around 60 years, with a range of 23 to 79. Patients were allowed to have had prior anti-PD-1, anti-PD-L1 or anti-CTLA-4 therapy, and around two fifths of the dose-escalation patients had been treated with checkpoint inhibitors. Peripheral TCRbeta sequencing was intended to test whether TCR sequence diversity was altered and clonal T-cell expansion was caused by ivuxolimab. Of the roughly 52 dose-escalation patients, hepatocellular carcinoma was present in about 19, melanoma in around 15, renal cell carcinoma in 9 and head and neck cancer in 9. General conclusions and limits of the study: Low levels of normalized T-cell clonal expansion were also shown by some nonresponding patients. Clonal expansion of both CD4+ and CD8+ blood T cells was observed from baseline to week 6 at doses 0.1 to 3.0 mg/kg. Antigen specificity was not determined for the clonally expanded peripheral T cells. On average, CD8+ T cells showed more expanded clones than CD4+ T cells after ivuxolimab. In the 0.1-3.0 mg/kg groups, partial responders were among the patients with the lowest normalized peripheral clonal expansion, particularly in CD8+ T cells.

The germline V gene (reference sequence) specifies LNHDA as CDR1 and SQIVND as CDR2. CDR3 length: 16 amino acids, cysteine to phenylalanine. Left in the record is the CDR3 DNA by itself, 48 bases read in frame from the first base. The junction carries 14 bases between V and J, which are trimmed by 1 base and 4 bases respectively. Genomic DNA was isolated from the sorted cells so that the TCRbeta CDR3 region could be sequenced. TCRbeta CDR3 regions were sequenced using the immunoSEQ Assay. The table was pulled from immuneACCESS by TCRdb, which kept in-frame rearrangements only. Such tables lose some clones; where checked, under half of the loss comes from unresolved V genes, and the rest has no known cause. The sample profile shows about 73,000 clones; around 90% of them were found once. Together, the top ten hold about a tenth of the sample. Of note for this clone: The specificity of this receptor is unknown. Base qualities are missing; no much larger clone stands one base away.

The trial excluded patients who had a history of autoimmune disease or were on systemic immunosuppression. In every dose cohort, peripheral blood was drawn for TCR sequencing at baseline, cycle 4 day 1, and cycle 7 day 1. Samples were obtained from an open-label, multicenter, first-in-human phase I dose-escalation trial of ivuxolimab. Adults with locally advanced or metastatic melanoma, renal cell, hepatocellular, or head and neck squamous cell carcinoma were enrolled in the trial. Before TCR sequencing, CD4+ and CD8+ T cells were separately sorted from peripheral blood. The rearranged chain carries TRBV19 and TRBJ1-5; TRBD1 is a possible D gene, resting on 5 matching bases. The starting material was CD4+ or CD8+ T cells sorted from blood, obtained in a trial of the OX40 agonist ivuxolimab. The clonotype was recovered from an adult with an advanced solid tumor such as melanoma, head and neck, liver or kidney cancer. CDR3 sequence: CASSIVPRQPNQPQHF. The DNA sequence is TGTGCCAGTAGTATAGTCCCCCGACAGCCAAATCAGCCCCAGCATTTT.